Listed below are T cell receptor beta chains from one sample, sequenced in a study of blood T cell repertoires in COVID-19. The assay was immunoSEQ multiplex PCR, and TCRdb's table has in-frame clones only and misses some. Among 150,000 or so clones listed, about nine tenths were seen once. Sequenced sample: peripheral blood. These receptors were collected from a human donor in a cohort sampled during active COVID-19. CDR3s include the opening cysteine and the closing phenylalanine or tryptophan. D genes are given only for firm matches. Rows may omit the clone size; those that give it use once, few, many or a size class.

>TRBV5-6|-|TRBJ2-7|-
CASSFRVRTYEQYF
TGTGCCAGCAGCTTCAGGGTAAGGACATACGAGCAGTACTTC
>TRBV19|-|TRBJ2-1|TRBD2
CASTLLAGVTNEQFF
TGTGCCAGCACCCTACTAGCGGGAGTCACCAATGAGCAGTTCTTC
>TRBV7-2|-|TRBJ2-5|-
CASSLGYRTETQYF
TGTGCCAGCAGCCTAGGGTACAGGACGGAGACCCAGTACTTC
>TRBV19|-|TRBJ2-7|TRBD2
CASSPTSGGDYEQYF
TGTGCCAGTAGTCCGACTAGCGGGGGGGACTACGAGCAGTACTTC
>TRBV9|-|TRBJ2-2|-
CASSVDDSAYTGELFF
TGTGCCAGCAGCGTAGACGATTCCGCGTACACCGGGGAGCTGTTTTTT
>TRBV28|-|TRBJ1-2|TRBD1
CASSLGGQGAFNYGYTF
TGTGCCAGCAGTTTGGGTGGACAGGGGGCGTTTAACTATGGCTACACCTTC
>TRBV4-3|-|TRBJ1-3|-
CASSQDPQGMNTIYF
TGCGCCAGCAGCCAAGATCCCCAGGGGATGAACACCATATATTTT
>TRBV6-4|-|TRBJ2-2|TRBD1
CATSPPAGGTGELFF
TGTGCCACCTCCCCTCCCGCAGGGGGCACCGGGGAGCTGTTTTTT
>TRBV7-8|-|TRBJ1-2|-
CASSSDSPTF
TGTGCCAGCAGCTCGGACAGTCCTACCTTC
>TRBV6-2/TRBV6-3|-|TRBJ1-2|-
CASSDTLYGYTF
TGTGCCAGCAGTGACACGCTCTATGGCTACACCTTC
>TRBV3-1/TRBV3-2|-|TRBJ2-5|-
CASSQALPGPGQRGGETQYF
TGTGCCAGCAGCCAAGCTCTGCCCGGGCCGGGACAGCGTGGGGGGGAGACCCAGTACTTC
>TRBV7-2|once|TRBJ1-6|-
CASSFSTPNNSPLHF
TGTGCCAGCAGCTTTTCTACCCCCAATAATTCACCCCTCCACTTT
>TRBV2|-|TRBJ1-2|-
CASSENRQFYGYTF
TGTGCCAGCAGTGAAAACCGACAGTTCTATGGCTACACCTTC
>TRBV19|-|TRBJ1-1|TRBD1
CASSRTGADTEAFF
TGTGCCAGTAGTCGTACAGGGGCGGACACTGAAGCTTTCTTT
>TRBV5-1|-|TRBJ2-2|-
CASSLGQAALNTGELFF
TGCGCCAGCAGCTTGGGACAGGCCGCCTTGAACACCGGGGAGCTGTTTTTT
>TRBV6-5|-|TRBJ2-7|TRBD2
CASMLAGNTGYEQYF
TGTGCCAGCATGCTAGCGGGAAATACCGGATACGAGCAGTACTTC
>TRBV11-2|once|TRBJ1-4|TRBD1
CASSPTGATNEKLFF
TGTGCCAGCAGCCCTACAGGGGCGACTAATGAAAAACTGTTTTTT
>TRBV28|-|TRBJ2-7|-
CATHSETENYEQYF
TGTGCCACCCACAGTGAGACAGAGAACTACGAGCAGTACTTC
>TRBV6-6|once|TRBJ1-3|-
CASITNSGNTIYF
TGTGCCAGCATTACAAACTCTGGAAACACCATATATTTT
>TRBV28|few|TRBJ2-5|TRBD1
CASSLLGTGTKETQYF
TGTGCCAGCAGTTTATTAGGGACAGGAACCAAAGAGACCCAGTACTTC
>TRBV11-3|-|TRBJ2-2|-
CASSFVGSGELFF
TGTGCCAGCAGCTTCGTCGGGTCCGGGGAGCTGTTTTTT
>TRBV5-1|-|TRBJ2-2|TRBD1
CASSGTVTGANGELFF
TGCGCCAGCAGCGGTACAGTTACAGGGGCGAACGGGGAGCTGTTTTTT
>TRBV4-1|once|TRBJ1-1|TRBD1
CASSQEVPDRGSGRTEAFF
TGCGCCAGCAGCCAAGAGGTTCCGGACAGGGGATCGGGAAGGACTGAAGCTTTCTTT
>TRBV7-2|few|TRBJ1-2|-
CASSLRGIGYTF
TGTGCCAGCAGCTTAAGGGGGATCGGCTACACCTTC
>TRBV5-1|-|TRBJ2-7|-
CASSPGLASYEQYF
TGCGCCAGCAGCCCGGGACTGGCCTCCTACGAGCAGTACTTC
>TRBV7-2|-|TRBJ2-1|TRBD2
CASSLAGQYNEQFF
TGTGCCAGTTCACTAGCGGGACAATACAATGAGCAGTTCTTC
>TRBV28|-|TRBJ1-1|TRBD1
CASSFPFSGGTEAFF
TGTGCCAGCAGTTTCCCATTCTCAGGGGGCACTGAAGCTTTCTTT
>TRBV5-1|-|TRBJ2-1|TRBD2
CASSLRPGLADNEQFF
TGCGCCAGCAGCTTGCGTCCGGGACTAGCGGACAATGAGCAGTTCTTC
>TRBV21-1|-|TRBJ1-5|-
CASTARSQGAQSGPQHF
TGTGCCAGCACCGCGAGATCACAGGGGGCGCAATCAGGCCCCCAGCATTTT
>TRBV19|few|TRBJ1-1|-
CASTGDTLNTEAFF
TGTGCCAGTACCGGGGACACCTTGAACACTGAAGCTTTCTTT
>TRBV5-1|-|TRBJ2-5|TRBD2
CASSGTSGIGETQYF
TGCGCCAGCAGCGGGACTAGCGGGATCGGAGAGACCCAGTACTTC
>TRBV6-2/TRBV6-3|-|TRBJ1-2|-
CASSYSTGYGYTF
TGTGCCAGCAGTTATTCAACAGGCTATGGCTACACCTTC
>TRBV7-2|many|TRBJ1-2|TRBD1
CASSLAHVQGGGYTF
TGTGCCAGCAGCTTAGCTCACGTACAGGGGGGTGGCTACACCTTC
>TRBV9|-|TRBJ1-3|TRBD1
CASSPGDRGPGNTIYF
TGTGCCAGCAGCCCTGGGGACAGGGGGCCTGGAAACACCATATATTTT
>TRBV9|-|TRBJ2-2|-
CASSVAPGIGELFF
TGTGCCAGCAGCGTAGCTCCAGGTATCGGGGAGCTGTTTTTT
>TRBV5-1|-|TRBJ2-1|TRBD1
CASSLAGGRDEQFF
TGCGCCAGCAGCTTGGCAGGGGGCAGGGATGAGCAGTTCTTC
>TRBV4-2|-|TRBJ1-2|-
CASSQVMGTYGYTF
TGTGCCAGCAGCCAAGTAATGGGCACCTATGGCTACACCTTC
>TRBV11-2|once|TRBJ1-5|-
CASSLGPREGNQPQHF
TGTGCCAGCAGCTTAGGGCCCAGGGAAGGCAATCAGCCCCAGCATTTT
>TRBV15|once|TRBJ1-1|TRBD1
CATSRDKTGANTEAFF
TGTGCCACCAGCAGAGATAAAACAGGGGCGAACACTGAAGCTTTCTTT
>TRBV2|-|TRBJ2-4|-
CASTRAKNIQYF
TGTGCCAGCACCAGAGCCAAAAACATTCAGTACTTC
>TRBV10-2|few|TRBJ2-5|TRBD2
CASSELPGTSGGLQETQYF
TGCGCCAGCAGTGAGTTACCCGGGACTAGCGGGGGCTTGCAAGAGACCCAGTACTTC
>TRBV24-1|-|TRBJ2-1|TRBD2
CATSDVLTSGGPYEQFF
TGTGCCACCAGTGATGTGCTGACTAGCGGGGGGCCCTATGAGCAGTTCTTC
>TRBV14|-|TRBJ2-7|-
CASSPEGGGYEQYF
TGTGCCAGCAGCCCTGAGGGGGGGGGCTACGAGCAGTACTTC
>TRBV9|-|TRBJ2-7|-
CASSPQPLASYEQYF
TGTGCCAGCAGCCCACAGCCCTTGGCGTCCTACGAGCAGTACTTC
>TRBV18|-|TRBJ1-6|TRBD1
CASSPDRVSPLHF
TGTGCCAGCTCACCAGACAGGGTATCACCCCTCCACTTT
>TRBV18|few|TRBJ2-6|-
CASSPLASGANVLTF
TGTGCCAGCTCACCTTTAGCCTCTGGGGCCAACGTCCTGACTTTC
>TRBV7-2|-|TRBJ2-7|TRBD1
CASSALPGGLYEQYF
TGTGCCAGCAGCGCCCTCCCAGGGGGCTTGTACGAGCAGTACTTC
>TRBV12-5|-|TRBJ2-3|-
CASGLGSGDTQYF
TGTGCTAGTGGTTTAGGGAGCGGGGATACGCAGTATTTT
>TRBV18|-|TRBJ1-5|-
CASSHQGGNQPQHF
TGTGCCAGCTCACATCAGGGAGGAAATCAGCCCCAGCATTTT